This entry describes one T cell receptor beta chain. Its antigen is unknown. Generated by immunoSEQ multiplex PCR, the TCRdb table keeps only in-frame clones and is missing some. The sample lists tens of thousands of clones, nearly 80% occurring once. This entry is derived from a study of OX40 agonist ivuxolimab in advanced cancers. For the study at large: One patient with hepatocellular carcinoma and two with cutaneous melanoma, three in all, had partial responses.

General study points: Both blood CD4+ and CD8+ T cells showed clonal growth by week 6 at 0.1 to 3.0 mg/kg. Partial responders treated at 0.1-3.0 mg/kg exhibited clonal expansion among the lowest measured. On average, a greater number of expanded clones characterised CD8+ T cells relative to CD4+.

The receptor comes from an adult with an advanced solid tumor such as melanoma, head and neck, liver or kidney cancer. The material was CD4+ or CD8+ T cells sorted from blood, obtained in a trial of the OX40 agonist ivuxolimab.

The CDR3 bases are TGTGCCAGCAGCCTTTACGGGACGGAGAACACTGAAGCTTTCTTT. Translating it yields CASSLYGTENTEAFF. The chain uses TRBV28 and TRBJ1-1, with D perhaps TRBD1 (5 bases). CDR3 length: 15 residues. The germline V and J ends were trimmed by 6 bases and 1 base, with 15 bases remaining between them. Germline loops: CDR1 MDHEN, CDR2 SYDVKM.